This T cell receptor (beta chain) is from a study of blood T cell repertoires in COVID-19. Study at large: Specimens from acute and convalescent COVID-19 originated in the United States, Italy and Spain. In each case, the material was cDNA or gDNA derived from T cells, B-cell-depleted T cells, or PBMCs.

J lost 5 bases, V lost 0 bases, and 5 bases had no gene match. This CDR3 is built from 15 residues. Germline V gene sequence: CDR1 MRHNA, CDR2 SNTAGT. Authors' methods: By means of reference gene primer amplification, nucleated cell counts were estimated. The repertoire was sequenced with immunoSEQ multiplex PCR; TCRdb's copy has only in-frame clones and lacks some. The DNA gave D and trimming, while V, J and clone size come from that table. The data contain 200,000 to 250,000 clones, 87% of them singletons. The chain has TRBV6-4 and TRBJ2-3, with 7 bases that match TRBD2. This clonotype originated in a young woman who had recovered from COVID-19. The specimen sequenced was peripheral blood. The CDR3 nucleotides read TGTGCCAGCAGTGACTCCGGGGCGGGAGTAGATACGCAGTATTTT. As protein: CASSDSGAGVDTQYF.